What follows is one TCR beta chain and its context. Its antigen is not identified. Sequencing of DNA taken from cultured CD4+ T cells relied on the Oncomine TCR Beta short-read assay. Each CDR3 protein gets one entry after TCRdb re-called the PCR reads with MiXCR. The profile shows 20,000 to 30,000 distinct CDR3 sequences, around 70% of them singletons. Per the germline V gene, CDR1 is DFQATT and CDR2 is SNEGSKA (reference sequence). This CDR3 comprises 15 residues. V lost 4 bases to trimming and J lost 1 base, with 15 bases between them. The treatment: approximately nine-day PBMC culture with coronavirus spike peptide pools or control peptides (ViraFEST assay). Each well received millions of PBMCs, cultured with 7.5 to 10 IU/ml IL-2 and 10 ug/ml peptide pools. The sample belongs to a study of vaccination and CD4 T cells after COVID-19. Turning to the study itself: Convalescent cases consisted of six males and four females, of whom two were Hispanic. Median time from second vaccine dose to sampling was 72 days (14 to 241). Study-wide results and limits: Recorded median SARS-CoV-2-reactive clonotype numbers increased from around 21 to 38 without reaching significance.

The chain has TRBV20-1 and TRBJ2-3, with D unclear. The source was CD4+ T cells from blood, cultured in vitro, collected after SARS-CoV-2 vaccination. This receptor was identified in a human donor who received a COVID-19 vaccine. The CDR3 bases are TGCAGTGCTACCCTCTTGACCTCACGCACAGATACGCAGTATTTT. It translates to CSATLLTSRTDTQYF.